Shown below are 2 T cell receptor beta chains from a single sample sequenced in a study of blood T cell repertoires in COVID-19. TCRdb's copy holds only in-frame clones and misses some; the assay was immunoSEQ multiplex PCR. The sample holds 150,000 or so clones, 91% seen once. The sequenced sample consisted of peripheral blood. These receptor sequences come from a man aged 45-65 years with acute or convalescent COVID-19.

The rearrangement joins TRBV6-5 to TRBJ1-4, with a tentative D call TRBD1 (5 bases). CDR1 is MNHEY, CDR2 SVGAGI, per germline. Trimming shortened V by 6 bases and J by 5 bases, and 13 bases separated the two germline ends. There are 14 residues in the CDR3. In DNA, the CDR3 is TGTGCCAGCAGAAAAACGACAGAGAATGAAAAACTGTTTTTT. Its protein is CASRKTTENEKLFF.

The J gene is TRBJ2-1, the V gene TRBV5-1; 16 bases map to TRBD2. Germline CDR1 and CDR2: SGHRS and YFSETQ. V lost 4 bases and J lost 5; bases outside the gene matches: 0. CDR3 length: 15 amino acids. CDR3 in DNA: TGCGCCAGCAGCGGGACTAGCGGGAGGGACAATGAGCAGTTCTTC. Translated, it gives CASSGTSGRDNEQFF.